The 4 T cell receptor beta chains given below trace back to one sample, sequenced in a study of T cell responses to AZD1222 COVID-19 vaccine. TCRdb's copy holds only in-frame clones and misses some; the assay was immunoSEQ multiplex PCR. Among about 200,000 clones listed, around nine tenths were seen once. Source: peripheral blood, taken 28 days after the second dose of the MenACWY control vaccine. The receptor source for this set is an adult who received the MenACWY meningococcal vaccine as a control.

In DNA, the CDR3 is TGTGCCAGCAGCCAAGAGGCTACTGTTCCGGGACTAGCGGGAGGTCCCTGGGACGAGCAGTACTTC. Translation gives CASSQEATVPGLAGGPWDEQYF. The chain is built from TRBV4-2 and TRBJ2-7, with 15 nucleotides matching TRBD2. This CDR3 spans 22 amino acids. Germline V gene sequence: CDR1 LGHNA, CDR2 YNFKEQ. V trimming: 0 bases; J trimming: 5 bases; junction bases outside the gene matches: 20.

The chain links TRBV28 to TRBJ1-1, with D tentatively TRBD1 (5 bases). The CDR3 contains 16 residues. The germline V gene encodes CDR1 MDHEN and CDR2 SYDVKM. V shed 8 bases and J shed 0 bases, with 19 bases lying between them. The CDR3 loop reads CASQIIQGALNTEAFF. CDR3 in DNA: TGTGCCAGCCAAATCATTCAGGGAGCCCTGAACACTGAAGCTTTCTTT.

V and J are TRBV6-1 and TRBJ2-7, with D unresolved. The length of the CDR3 is 11 residues. Trimming removed 0 bases from V and 9 bases from J, with 6 bases in between. Germline loops: CDR1 MNHNS, CDR2 SASEGT. The CDR3 sequence: CASSEAWRQYF. CDR3 bases: TGTGCCAGCAGTGAAGCGTGGCGGCAGTACTTC.

V and J are TRBV5-4 and TRBJ1-2; 9 bases fit TRBD1. V shed 4 bases, J shed 4 bases, and the junction held 8 bases outside the gene matches. The CDR3 is 15 amino acids. Germline CDR1 reads SGHNT; CDR2 reads YYREEE (reference sequence). DNA of the CDR3: TGTGCCAGCAGCAACAGGGACAGGGAGGCCTATGGCTACACCTTC. The encoded protein is CASSNRDREAYGYTF.